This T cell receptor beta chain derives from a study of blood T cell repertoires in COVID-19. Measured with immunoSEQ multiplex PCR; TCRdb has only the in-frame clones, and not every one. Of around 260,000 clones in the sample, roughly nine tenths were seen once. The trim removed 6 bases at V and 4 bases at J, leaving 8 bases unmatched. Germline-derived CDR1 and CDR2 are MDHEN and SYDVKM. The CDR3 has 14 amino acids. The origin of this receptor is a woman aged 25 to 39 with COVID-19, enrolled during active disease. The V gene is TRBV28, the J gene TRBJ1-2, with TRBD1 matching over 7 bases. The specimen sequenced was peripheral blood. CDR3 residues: CASRTQGGGYGYTF. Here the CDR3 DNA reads TGTGCCAGCAGAACTCAGGGGGGAGGCTATGGCTACACCTTC.